This T cell receptor (beta chain) was captured by sequencing in a study of beta chain features in type 1 diabetes. Losses at the gene ends were 6 bases for V and 3 bases for J; bases not matched to a gene: 8. The CDR3 totals 14 residues. The V gene's germline CDR1 is MNHEY and CDR2 SVGAGI. Reverse transcription of all isolated RNA meant that expressed TCRB transcripts were sequenced. Using immunoSEQ multiplex PCR, the repertoire was profiled, and TCRdb retains in-frame clones only, with some absent. The sample lists hundreds of thousands of clones, around 15% seen once, with about 0.093% in the top ten.

This receptor was taken from a man aged 18 to 29 in good health. The rearrangement uses TRBV6-5 and TRBJ2-7, with 7 bases aligning to TRBD2. What was sequenced was naive CD4+ T cells from blood. DNA of the CDR3: TGTGCCAGCAGCCGGGGGAGGGGAGGCTACGAGCAGTACTTC. It codes for CASSRGRGGYEQYF.